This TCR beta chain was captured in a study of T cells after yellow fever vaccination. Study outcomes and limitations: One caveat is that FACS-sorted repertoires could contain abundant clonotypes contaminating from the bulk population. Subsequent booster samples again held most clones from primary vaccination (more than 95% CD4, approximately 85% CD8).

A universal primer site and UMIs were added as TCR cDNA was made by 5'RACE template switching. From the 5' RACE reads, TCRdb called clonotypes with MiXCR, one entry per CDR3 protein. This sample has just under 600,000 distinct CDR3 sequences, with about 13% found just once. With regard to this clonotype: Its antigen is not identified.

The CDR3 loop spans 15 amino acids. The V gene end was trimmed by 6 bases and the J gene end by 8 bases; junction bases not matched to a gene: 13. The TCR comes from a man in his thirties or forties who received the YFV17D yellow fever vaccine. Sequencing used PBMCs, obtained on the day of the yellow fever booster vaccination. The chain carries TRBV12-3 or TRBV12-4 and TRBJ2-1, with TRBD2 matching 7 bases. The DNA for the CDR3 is TGTGCCAGCAGGATACGAGGACTAGTTACTGATGAGCAGTTCTTC. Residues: CASRIRGLVTDEQFF.